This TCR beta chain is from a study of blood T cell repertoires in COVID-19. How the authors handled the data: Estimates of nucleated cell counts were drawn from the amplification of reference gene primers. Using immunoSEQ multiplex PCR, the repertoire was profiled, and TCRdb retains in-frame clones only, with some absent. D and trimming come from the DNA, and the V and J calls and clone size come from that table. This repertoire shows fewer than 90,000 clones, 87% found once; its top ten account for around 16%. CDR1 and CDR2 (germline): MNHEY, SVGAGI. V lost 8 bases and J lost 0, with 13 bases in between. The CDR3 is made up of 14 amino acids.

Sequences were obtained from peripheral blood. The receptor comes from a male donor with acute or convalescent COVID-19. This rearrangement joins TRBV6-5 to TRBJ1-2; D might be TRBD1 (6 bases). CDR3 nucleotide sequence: TGTGCCAGCGAAACCGGGACATCTAACTATGGCTACACCTTC. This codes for CASETGTSNYGYTF.